The sequence of this T cell receptor beta chain was determined in a study of T cells in Graves' hyperthyroidism and ophthalmopathy. On the study more broadly: Peripheral blood collection took place at initial diagnosis, before any treatment. Notes on the study in general: Separation of ophthalmopathy from stable hyperthyroidism was achieved by a 13 V-J model.

Ten or more counts support this clonotype. Its antigen is unidentified. Amplified TCR beta CDR3 regions came from RNA transcripts. First-round RT-PCR with HTBI primers amplified the TCR CDR3 region. TCRdb re-derived calls from the multiplex PCR reads in MiXCR, one entry per CDR3 protein. The table has 400,000 to 500,000 distinct CDR3 sequences, approximately 14% seen once. PBMCs were sourced from more than 9 ml fresh peripheral blood. CDR3 length: 11 residues. With 10 bases removed from V and 1 base from J, the gap between germline ends came to 7 bases. V usage is TRBV12-3 or TRBV12-4 and J usage is TRBJ1-1; D remains unclear. This receptor was identified in a woman aged 18-30 years with Graves' hyperthyroidism. The sequenced material came from blood. The CDR3 sequence: CAIKENTEAFF. The CDR3, as DNA: TGTGCCATCAAGGAGAACACTGAAGCTTTCTTT.